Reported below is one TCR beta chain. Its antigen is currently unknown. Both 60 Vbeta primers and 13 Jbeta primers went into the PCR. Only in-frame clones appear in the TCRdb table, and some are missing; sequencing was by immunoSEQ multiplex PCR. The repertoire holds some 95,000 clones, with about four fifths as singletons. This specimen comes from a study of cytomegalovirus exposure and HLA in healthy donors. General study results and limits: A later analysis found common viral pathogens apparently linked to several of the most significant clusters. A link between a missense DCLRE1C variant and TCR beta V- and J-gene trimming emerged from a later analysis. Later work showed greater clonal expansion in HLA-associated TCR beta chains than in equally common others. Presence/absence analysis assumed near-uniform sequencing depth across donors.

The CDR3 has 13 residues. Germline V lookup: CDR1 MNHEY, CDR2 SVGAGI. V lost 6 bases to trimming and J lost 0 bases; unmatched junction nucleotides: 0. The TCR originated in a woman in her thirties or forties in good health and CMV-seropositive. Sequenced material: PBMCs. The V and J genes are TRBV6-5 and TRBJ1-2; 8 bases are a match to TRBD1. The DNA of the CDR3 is TGTGCCAGCAGCAGGGGGCCTAACTATGGCTACACCTTC. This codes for CASSRGPNYGYTF.